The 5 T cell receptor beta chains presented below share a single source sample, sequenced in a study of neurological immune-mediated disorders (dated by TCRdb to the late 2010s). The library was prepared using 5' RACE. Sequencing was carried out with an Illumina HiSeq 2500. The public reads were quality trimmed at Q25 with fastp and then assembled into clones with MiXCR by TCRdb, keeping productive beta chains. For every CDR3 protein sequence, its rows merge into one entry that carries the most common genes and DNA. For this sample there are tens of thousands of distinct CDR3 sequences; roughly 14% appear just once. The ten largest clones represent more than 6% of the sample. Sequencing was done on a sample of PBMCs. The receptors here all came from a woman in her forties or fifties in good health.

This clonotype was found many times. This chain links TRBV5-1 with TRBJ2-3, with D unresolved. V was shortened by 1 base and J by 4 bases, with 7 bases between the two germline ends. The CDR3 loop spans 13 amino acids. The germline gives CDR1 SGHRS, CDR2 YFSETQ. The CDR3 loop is CASSLSFPDTQYF. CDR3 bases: TGCGCCAGCAGCTTGTCTTTTCCAGATACGCAGTATTTT.

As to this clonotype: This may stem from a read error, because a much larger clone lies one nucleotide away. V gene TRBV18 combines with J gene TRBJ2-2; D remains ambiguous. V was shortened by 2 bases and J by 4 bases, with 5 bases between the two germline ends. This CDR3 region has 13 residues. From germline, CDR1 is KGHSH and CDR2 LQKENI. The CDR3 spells CASSPRFTGELFF. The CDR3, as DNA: TGTGCCAGCTCACCAAGATTCACCGGGGAGCTGTTTTTT.

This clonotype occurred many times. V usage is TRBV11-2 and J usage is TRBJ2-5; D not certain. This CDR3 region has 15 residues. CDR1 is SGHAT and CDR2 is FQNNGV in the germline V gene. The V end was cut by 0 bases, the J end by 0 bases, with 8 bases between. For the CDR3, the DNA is TGTGCCAGCAGCTTAGATGGGAAGGACCAAGAGACCCAGTACTTC. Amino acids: CASSLDGKDQETQYF.

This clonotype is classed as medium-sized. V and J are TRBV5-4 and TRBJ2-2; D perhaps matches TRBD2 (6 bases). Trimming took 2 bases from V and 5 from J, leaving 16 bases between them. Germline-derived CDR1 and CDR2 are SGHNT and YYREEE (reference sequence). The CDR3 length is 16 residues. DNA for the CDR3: TGTGCCAGCAGCTTCCGCCAGTTGGGGGGTACCGGGGAGCTGTTTTTT. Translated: CASSFRQLGGTGELFF.

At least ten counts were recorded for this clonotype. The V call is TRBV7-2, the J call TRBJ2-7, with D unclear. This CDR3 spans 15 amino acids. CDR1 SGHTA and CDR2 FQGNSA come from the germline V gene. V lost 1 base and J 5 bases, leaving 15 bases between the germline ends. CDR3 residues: CASSLEAISVHEQYF. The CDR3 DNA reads TGTGCCAGCAGCTTAGAGGCTATCTCAGTCCACGAGCAGTACTTC. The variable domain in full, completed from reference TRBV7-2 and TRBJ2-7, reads GAGVSQSPSNKVTEKGKDVELRCDPISGHTALYWYRQSLGQGLEFLIYFQGNSAPDKSGLPSDRFSAERTGGSVSTLTIQRTQQEDSAVYLCASSLEAISVHEQYFGPGTRLTVT.